Below are 8 T cell receptor beta chains sequenced from a single sample in a study of CD8+CD57+ T cells in acquired aplastic anemia. All patients picked for sequencing had shown, by flow cytometry, an expansion of CD8+CD57+ cells. Genomic DNA acted as the template from which TCR beta VDJ combination and CDR3 sequence profiling were carried out. MiXCR, run by TCRdb on the reads, gives a single entry per CDR3 protein. This table holds 95,000 to 150,000 distinct CDR3 sequences, about 40% found once. Sequenced input: sorted CD4+, CD8+, or CD8+CD57+ T cells (not recorded which) from PBMCs. These receptors all come from a human donor with aplastic anemia.

This clonotype was recorded many times. The CDR3 sequence is CASSMGGSVANEKLFF. CDR3 DNA: TGTGCCAGTAGTATGGGGGGGAGCGTGGCTAATGAAAAACTGTTTTTT. The V call is TRBV19, the J call TRBJ1-4; D is perhaps TRBD1 (5 bases). The CDR3 loop spans 16 amino acids. Germline V gene data show CDR1 as LNHDA and CDR2 as SQIVND (reference sequence). V was cut by 3 bases and J by 3 bases, with 14 bases left in between.

As concerns this clonotype: Since the CDR3 does not end with the conserved phenylalanine or tryptophan, this likely comes from a read error. The limits of the CDR3 on the DNA are not certain, so only TCRdb's listed CDR3 is given. The rearrangement uses TRBV2 and TRBJ1-5. In germline, CDR1 is SNHLY, CDR2 FYNNEI. With termini counted, the CDR3 has 13 amino acids. CDR3 in amino acids: CASSNDGNQPQLL.

J is TRBJ2-5 and V is TRBV7-2; TRBD2 agrees at 10 bases. After removal of 1 base from V and 1 base from J, the junction contained 0 bases not matched to a gene. The CDR3 extends over 15 amino acids. Germline V gene data show CDR1 as SGHTA and CDR2 as FQGNSA. CDR3 sequence: CASSLVAGGQETQYF. The CDR3 nucleotides read TGTGCCAGCAGCTTAGTAGCGGGGGGCCAAGAGACCCAGTACTTC.

Only one count was recorded for this clonotype. CDR3 sequence: CAISITMVSAGESNSPLHF. The CDR3 DNA reads as TGTGCCATCAGTATCACAATGGTGTCGGCGGGGGAGAGTAATTCACCCCTCCACTTT. The V call is TRBV10-3, the J call TRBJ1-6, with a possible D match to TRBD1 (5 bases). Trimming took 5 bases from V and 6 from J, leaving 26 bases between them. The CDR3 runs 19 residues. Germline CDR1 reads ENHRY; CDR2 reads SYGVKD.

This clonotype was counted at least ten times. This sequence joins TRBV20-1 and TRBJ2-5; 11 bases map to TRBD2. This CDR3 has 16 amino acids. The J segment lost 5 bases and the V segment lost 0 bases, leaving 8 bases of the junction unmatched. CDR1 DFQATT and CDR2 SNEGSKA come from the germline V gene (reference sequence). CDR3 nucleotides: TGCAGTGCTAGAGAGGCGGCTAGCGGGGGGCCGGAGACCCAGTACTTC. The encoded protein is CSAREAASGGPETQYF.

This chain uses TRBV10-1 with TRBJ1-4; 7 nucleotides line up with TRBD1. CDR1 and CDR2 (germline): WNHNN, SYGVQD (reference sequence). The length of the CDR3 is 12 residues. With V trimmed by 7 bases and J by 7 bases, 3 bases remained unmatched. This chain's CDR3 is CASIRDSEKLFF. CDR3 coding DNA: TGCGCCAGCATACGGGACAGTGAAAAACTGTTTTTT.

This rearrangement joins TRBV25-1 to TRBJ2-3; D possibly corresponds to TRBD1 (5 bases). V dropped 1 base and J dropped 0 bases, with 14 bases sitting between them. CDR3 length: 17 amino acids. The germline CDR1 and CDR2 sequences are MGHDK and SYGVNS. The CDR3: CASSESQGWASTDTQYF. CDR3 DNA sequence: TGTGCCAGCAGTGAATCGCAGGGTTGGGCAAGCACAGATACGCAGTATTTT.

This clonotype has a count of ten or more. This clone may be a read error of a much larger clone one base away. The chain couples TRBV6-2 or TRBV6-3 to TRBJ1-3, with D tentatively TRBD1 (6 bases). Trimming stripped 7 bases from V and 3 bases from J, with 7 bases between. Germline V gene lookup returns CDR1 MNHEY and CDR2 SVGEGT. CDR3 length equals 12 residues. The CDR3 protein is CASKTGGNTIYF. The CDR3 DNA is TGTGCCAGCAAGACAGGTGGAAACACCATATATTTT.